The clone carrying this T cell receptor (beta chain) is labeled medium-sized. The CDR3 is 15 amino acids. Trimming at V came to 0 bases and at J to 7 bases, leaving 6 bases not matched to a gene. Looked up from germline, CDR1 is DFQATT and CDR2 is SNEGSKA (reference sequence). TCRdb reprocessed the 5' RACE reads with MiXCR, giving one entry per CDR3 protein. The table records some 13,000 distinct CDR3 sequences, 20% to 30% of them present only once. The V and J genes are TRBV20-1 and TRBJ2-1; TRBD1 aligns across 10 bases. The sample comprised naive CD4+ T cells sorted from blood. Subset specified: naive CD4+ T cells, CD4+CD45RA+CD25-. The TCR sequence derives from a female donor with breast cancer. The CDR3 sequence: CSARDSGQGRNEQFF. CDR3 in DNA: TGCAGTGCTAGAGACTCGGGACAGGGGAGAAATGAGCAGTTCTTC.